This entry lists 28 T cell receptor beta chains sequenced from one sample in a study of post-analysis software for immune sequencing data (dated by TCRdb to between 2014 and 2016). Broad study findings and their caveats: Significantly higher frequencies in patients than in controls were found for about five TRBV segments, including TRBV5-6, TRBV5-1 and TRBV20-1.

Their cognate antigens are unknown. The library was built by means of PCR. The instrument given in TCRdb is Illumina HiSeq 2500. To reduce PCR and sequencing biases, unique molecular identifiers were built into the TCR beta cDNA libraries. TCRdb redid the processing of the public reads, applying fastp at Q25 and MiXCR, and retained in-frame beta chains. Rows with one shared CDR3 protein collapse into an entry with the most common genes and DNA. This sample comprises roughly 540,000 distinct CDR3 sequences, less than 40% of them detected only once. In total, the top ten clones hold roughly 6% of the sample. Sequenced input: blood. The receptors come from a girl aged 2 to 17 with multiple sclerosis.

V is TRBV7-2 and J is TRBJ2-1, with TRBD2 matching over 8 bases. The CDR3 is 15 residues long. CDR1 and CDR2 from the germline V gene are SGHTA and FQGNSA. Unmatched junction bases numbered 13, after V lost 5 bases and J lost 10 bases. In DNA, the CDR3 is TGTGCCAGCAGCGACTCATACCGGACTAGCTTAGAGCAGTTCTTC. Its protein is CASSDSYRTSLEQFF. The entire variable domain, with the rest obtained from reference TRBV7-2 and TRBJ2-1, is as follows: GAGVSQSPSNKVTEKGKDVELRCDPISGHTALYWYRQSLGQGLEFLIYFQGNSAPDKSGLPSDRFSAERTGGSVSTLTIQRTQQEDSAVYLCASSDSYRTSLEQFFGPGTRLTVL.

This clonotype was seen more than once but under ten times. V and J are TRBV14 and TRBJ1-1, with D unclear. CDR3 length equals 13 residues. CDR1 and CDR2 (germline): SGHDN, FVKESK. The ends were cut back, 3 bases at V and 4 bases at J, with 9 bases in the middle. CDR3 DNA sequence: TGTGCCAGCAGCCAGTCGGTGGGCACTGAAGCTTTCTTT. Translated: CASSQSVGTEAFF.

For the CDR3, the DNA is TGCGCCAGCAGACCCGACAGGGGAGGAGGAAACACCATATATTTT. Translating gives CASRPDRGGGNTIYF. This chain joins TRBV5-1 and TRBJ1-3, with 8 bases aligning to TRBD1. The CDR3 extends over 15 amino acids. Trimming removed 5 bases from V and 4 bases from J; junction bases left unmatched: 8. Germline V lookup: CDR1 SGHRS, CDR2 YFSETQ.

This clonotype was detected only once. The chain combines TRBV9 with TRBJ2-1, with TRBD2 matching over 10 bases. The CDR3 runs to 14 residues. V shed 4 bases, J shed 12 bases, and the junction held 10 bases outside the gene matches. Germline CDR1 and CDR2: SGDLS and YYNGEE. CDR3 bases: TGTGCCAGCAGCTCCGCTAGCGGGGGCACTGGGCAGTTCTTC. It translates to CASSSASGGTGQFF.

The chain employs TRBV12-3 or TRBV12-4 and TRBJ2-1; a weak D match, TRBD2 (7 bases). V lost 6 bases and J lost 2, with 17 bases in between. This CDR3 has 16 residues. CDR3 nucleotides: TGTGCCAGCAGCCCCTGGGGGCGGGGGCCCTACAATGAGCAGTTCTTC. Its translation is CASSPWGRGPYNEQFF.

This chain links TRBV5-1 with TRBJ2-3; possible D gene TRBD2, 5 bases. Germline V gives CDR1 SGHRS, CDR2 YFSETQ. The V and J ends lost 2 bases and 2 bases respectively, with 12 bases between them. CDR3 length: 15 residues. The CDR3 DNA sequence: TGCGCCAGCAGCTTTTCCGAGGGCTCCACAGATACGCAGTATTTT. As protein: CASSFSEGSTDTQYF.

This clonotype came up a few times. V usage is TRBV27 and J usage is TRBJ2-7; 10 nucleotides match TRBD2. In germline, CDR1 is MNHEY, CDR2 SMNVEV (reference sequence). The CDR3 is 17 residues long. Germline trimming cut 4 bases from V and 1 base from J; bases unmatched to any gene: 10. For the CDR3, the DNA is TGTGCCAGCAGTTCCCGTAGTAGCGGGGGGTCATCCTACGAGCAGTACTTC. Translated, it gives CASSSRSSGGSSYEQYF.

V and J are TRBV12-3 or TRBV12-4 and TRBJ2-5, with 13 nucleotides matching TRBD2. The CDR3 has 15 residues. Trimming cost V 5 bases and J 3 bases; bases outside gene matches: 3. DNA of the CDR3: TGTGCCAGCAGTGGCGGACTAGCGGGGGAAGAGACCCAGTACTTC. It yields the protein CASSGGLAGEETQYF.

This clonotype showed up just once. The V gene is TRBV9, the J gene TRBJ2-1, with 12 nucleotides matching TRBD1. V lost 5 bases and J lost 12; bases outside the gene matches: 3. The CDR3 extends over 12 amino acids. CDR1 is SGDLS and CDR2 is YYNGEE in the germline V gene. CDR3 DNA: TGTGCCAGCAGACCGGGACAGGGGGCGCAGTTCTTC. The encoded protein is CASRPGQGAQFF.

This chain joins TRBV4-2 and TRBJ1-1; D remains unclear. This CDR3 has 16 residues. Trimming left V 0 bases short and J 3 bases short, with 14 bases between. Germline CDR1 reads LGHNA; CDR2 reads YNFKEQ. In DNA form, the CDR3 reads TGTGCCAGCAGCCAAGAGTGGGCAAGAGCTGACACTGAAGCTTTCTTT. Its protein product is CASSQEWARADTEAFF.

J is TRBJ2-7 and V is TRBV10-2; tentative D call: TRBD1 (6 bases). CDR3 length: 16 amino acids. In germline, CDR1 is WSHSY, CDR2 SAAADI. Deletions cut 3 bases from V and 2 bases from J, with 17 bases between. The DNA of the CDR3 is TGCGCCAGCAGTGACCATGGGGGCGACTTGGCCTACGAGCAGTACTTC. It translates to CASSDHGGDLAYEQYF.

This clonotype was counted between two and nine times. The gene calls are TRBV29-1 and TRBJ2-7; the D gene is possibly TRBD1 (5 bases). This CDR3 contains 12 residues. V gave up 7 bases and J gave up 2 bases, with 12 bases separating them. Germline V gene data show CDR1 as SQVTM and CDR2 as ANQGSEA. The CDR3 DNA is TGCAGCGCCGCGCAGGGTACCTACGAGCAGTACTTC. Its translation is CSAAQGTYEQYF.

This clonotype showed up just a few times. The chain is built from TRBV20-1 and TRBJ2-7; no reliable D call. V was trimmed by 3 bases and J by 0 bases, leaving 15 bases between them. This CDR3 contains 15 residues. CDR1 is DFQATT, CDR2 SNEGSKA, per germline (reference sequence). CDR3 protein: CSARRRSFGSYEQYF. DNA of the CDR3: TGCAGTGCTAGGAGGCGTAGCTTCGGCTCCTACGAGCAGTACTTC.

The chain employs TRBV6-2 or TRBV6-3 and TRBJ2-3; TRBD2 matches 15 bases. CDR1 is MNHEY and CDR2 is SVGEGT in the germline V gene. J was trimmed by 6 bases and V by 6 bases; bases with no gene match: 13. The CDR3 length is 18 residues. For the CDR3, the DNA is TGTGCCAGCAGGGGGACTAGCGGGGGGCTCCAGCTGTCCGATACGCAGTATTTT. This gives the protein CASRGTSGGLQLSDTQYF.

This clonotype was seen only a few times. V usage is TRBV7-2 and J usage is TRBJ2-5; D is unresolved. The CDR3 has 17 residues. CDR1 and CDR2 from the germline V gene are SGHTA and FQGNSA. Trimming cost V 0 bases and J 5 bases, with 19 bases left between them. The CDR3: CASSLAGLEQYGETQYF. CDR3 bases: TGTGCCAGCAGCTTAGCAGGGCTAGAACAGTATGGGGAGACCCAGTACTTC. The whole variable domain, filled in from reference TRBV7-2 and TRBJ2-5, reads GAGVSQSPSNKVTEKGKDVELRCDPISGHTALYWYRQSLGQGLEFLIYFQGNSAPDKSGLPSDRFSAERTGGSVSTLTIQRTQQEDSAVYLCASSLAGLEQYGETQYFGPGTRLLVL.

J is TRBJ2-4 and V is TRBV21-1; the table's D gene call, TRBD2, was not cross checked with the DNA. TRBV21-1 has pseudogene status. This CDR3 spans 14 amino acids. The CDR3 DNA is TGTGCCAGCACCCATGGGGGGGAGGACGACATTCAGTACTTC. Amino acid sequence: CASTHGGEDDIQYF.

DNA for the CDR3: TGCAGCGCTCGCACTAGCGGGGGGGCATACAATGAGCAGTACTTC. Translated, it gives CSARTSGGAYNEQYF. The V call is TRBV29-1, the J call TRBJ2-5, with 13 bases fitting TRBD2. Germline V gene data show CDR1 as SQVTM and CDR2 as ANQGSEA. The CDR3 is made up of 15 amino acids. Trimming took 7 bases from V and 11 from J; bases not matched to a gene: 16.

This clonotype was observed a handful of times. V gene TRBV12-3 or TRBV12-4 combines with J gene TRBJ1-6; TRBD1 agrees at 10 bases. The CDR3 extends over 15 amino acids. The V and J ends lost 3 bases and 9 bases, in that order; junction bases with no gene match: 5. CDR3 bases: TGTGCCAGCAGTTTGGGGACAGGGGTAAGTTCACCCCTCCACTTT. Its protein is CASSLGTGVSSPLHF.

The V call is TRBV3-1, the J call TRBJ1-5, with D hard to call. CDR1 and CDR2 from the germline V gene are LGHDT and YNNKEL (reference sequence). Trimming took 3 bases from V and 4 from J, leaving 13 bases between them. The CDR3 extends over 15 amino acids. The CDR3 protein is CASSQAPLGNQPQHF. For the CDR3, the DNA is TGTGCCAGCAGCCAGGCCCCCCTTGGGAATCAGCCCCAGCATTTT.

At least ten counts were recorded for this clonotype. The J gene is TRBJ2-5, the V gene TRBV29-1; 8 bases are a match to TRBD1. V lost 3 bases and J lost 9; bases outside the gene matches: 9. The CDR3 has 13 residues. Germline-derived CDR1 and CDR2 are SQVTM and ANQGSEA. The CDR3 DNA reads as TGCAGCGTTGATCGAAACAAACAGGGGGCCCAGTACTTC. Its translation is CSVDRNKQGAQYF. The whole variable domain, remainder taken from reference TRBV29-1 and TRBJ2-5, is SAVISQKPSRDICQRGTSLTIQCQVDSQVTMMFWYRQQPGQSLTLIATANQGSEATYESGFVIDKFPISRPNLTFSTLTVSNMSPEDSSIYLCSVDRNKQGAQYFGPGTRLLVL.

A few counts support this clonotype. The gene calls are TRBV7-9 and TRBJ1-2; 7 bases align to TRBD1. There are 16 residues in the CDR3. Per germline, CDR1 SEHNR and CDR2 FQNEAQ (reference sequence). Trimming at V came to 2 bases and at J to 0 bases, leaving 6 bases not matched to a gene. The CDR3 loop is CASSLLSTGSNYGYTF. DNA of the CDR3: TGTGCCAGCAGCTTACTTTCGACAGGGTCTAACTATGGCTACACCTTC.

This chain joins TRBV25-1 and TRBJ2-1; 16 bases fit TRBD2. CDR3 size: 17 residues. Germline assignment: CDR1 MGHDK and CDR2 SYGVNS. V lost 5 bases and J lost 5; bases outside the gene matches: 6. CDR3 protein: CASSLSGTSGRDNEQFF. The CDR3 DNA follows: TGTGCCAGCAGTCTCTCCGGGACTAGCGGGAGGGACAATGAGCAGTTCTTC.

V gene TRBV12-5 combines with J gene TRBJ2-1, with 9 positions matching TRBD2. After removal of 7 bases from V and 5 bases from J, the junction contained 6 bases not matched to a gene. Germline assignment: CDR1 LGHNT and CDR2 FRNRAP. The CDR3 is 14 residues long. DNA for the CDR3: TGTGCTAGTGCCAAGCGGGGGGCCAACAATGAGCAGTTCTTC. Translation gives CASAKRGANNEQFF. The variable domain in full, completed from reference TRBV12-5 and TRBJ2-1, reads DARVTQTPRHKVTEMGQEVTMRCQPILGHNTVFWYRQTMMQGLELLAYFRNRAPLDDSGMPKDRFSAEMPDATLATLKIQPSEPRDSAVYFCASAKRGANNEQFFGPGTRLTVL.

V gene TRBV6-5 combines with J gene TRBJ2-7; tentative D call: TRBD1 (6 bases). V lost 2 bases and J lost 3, with 11 bases in between. The CDR3 is 14 amino acids. Germline-derived CDR1 and CDR2 are MNHEY and SVGAGI. In nucleotides, the CDR3 is TGTGCCAGCAGTTACCTTGACAGGAACTACGAGCAGTACTTC. This encodes CASSYLDRNYEQYF.

The gene calls are TRBV7-2 and TRBJ2-3; D is ambiguous. V lost 2 bases and J lost 3, with 6 bases in between. Germline CDR1 and CDR2: SGHTA and FQGNSA. The CDR3 length is 13 residues. The CDR3 DNA sequence: TGTGCCAGCAGCTTAAACCCGACAGATACGCAGTATTTT. It is translated as CASSLNPTDTQYF.

The chain has TRBV4-1 and TRBJ2-5, with TRBD2 matching 9 bases. J was trimmed by 4 bases and V by 0 bases; bases with no gene match: 9. Per germline, CDR1 MGHRA and CDR2 YSYEKL. The CDR3 length is 17 residues. The CDR3 sequence is CASSQDWLGLASETQYF. The CDR3 DNA is TGCGCCAGCAGCCAAGATTGGTTGGGACTAGCCTCAGAGACCCAGTACTTC.

The V and J genes are TRBV4-1 and TRBJ2-2, with 10 bases identical to TRBD2. This CDR3 is built from 16 residues. Germline V gene lookup returns CDR1 MGHRA and CDR2 YSYEKL. V gave up 1 base and J gave up 4 bases; unmatched junction bases: 3. The CDR3 region has the DNA TGCGCCAGCAGCCAAGCAGCGGGGGGGGGCACCGGGGAGCTGTTTTTT. Translated, it gives CASSQAAGGGTGELFF.

This clonotype was seen repeatedly, ten times or more. The V call is TRBV6-5, the J call TRBJ1-2, with TRBD1 matching 8 bases. V was clipped by 2 bases and J by 0 bases; unmatched bases: 2. Germline CDR1 is MNHEY and CDR2 is SVGAGI. This CDR3 is built from 15 residues. CDR3 region: CASSYQGAANYGYTF. The CDR3 DNA follows: TGTGCCAGCAGTTACCAGGGGGCGGCTAACTATGGCTACACCTTC.